This T cell receptor beta chain was obtained from a study of blood T cell repertoires in COVID-19. Repertoires were generated with immunoSEQ multiplex PCR, while TCRdb's copy carries only in-frame clones and drops some. Among about 80,000 clones listed, approximately 80% were seen once. Material for sequencing was peripheral blood. This sequence was found in a man older than 75 with acute or convalescent COVID-19.

Written as DNA, the CDR3 is TGTGCCAGCAACTTTGACAGGGTCCGACCAGATACGCAGTATTTT. Translating it yields CASNFDRVRPDTQYF. This rearrangement joins TRBV7-9 to TRBJ2-3, with 7 bases identical to TRBD1. CDR3 size: 15 residues. V was clipped by 7 bases and J by 4 bases; unmatched bases: 11. Germline V CDR1 and CDR2: SEHNR, FQNEAQ (reference sequence).